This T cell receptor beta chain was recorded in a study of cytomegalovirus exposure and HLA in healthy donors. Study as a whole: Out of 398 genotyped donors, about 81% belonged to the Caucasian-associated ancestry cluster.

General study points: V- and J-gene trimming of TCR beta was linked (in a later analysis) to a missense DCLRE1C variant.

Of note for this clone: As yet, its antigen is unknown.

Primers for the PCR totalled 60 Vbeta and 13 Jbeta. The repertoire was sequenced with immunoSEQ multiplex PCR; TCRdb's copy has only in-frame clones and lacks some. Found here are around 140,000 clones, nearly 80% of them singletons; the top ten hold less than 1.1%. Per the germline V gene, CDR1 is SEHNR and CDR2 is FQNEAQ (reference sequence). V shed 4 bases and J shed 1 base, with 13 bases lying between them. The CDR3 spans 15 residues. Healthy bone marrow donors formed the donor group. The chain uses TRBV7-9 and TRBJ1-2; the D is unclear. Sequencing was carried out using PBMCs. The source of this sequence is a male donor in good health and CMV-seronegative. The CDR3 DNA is TGTGCCAGCAGCTCGCATAATCTACTTAACTATGGCTACACCTTC. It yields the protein CASSSHNLLNYGYTF.